This record looks at one T cell receptor (beta chain) sequence and its context. The sample comes from a study of blood T cell repertoires in COVID-19. Cohorts were assigned according to the clinical history that participants reported. Germline CDR1 is SGHRS and CDR2 is YFSETQ. The CDR3 is made up of 16 amino acids. With V trimmed by 2 bases and J by 3 bases, 8 bases remained unmatched. Generated by immunoSEQ multiplex PCR, the TCRdb table keeps only in-frame clones and is missing some. The sample records more than 400,000 clones, around 90% being singletons. The clonotype was recovered from a woman aged 18-35 years who had recovered from COVID-19. V is TRBV5-1 and J is TRBJ2-7, with 10 nucleotides matching TRBD2. Specimen: PBMCs or T cells enriched from blood (not recorded which). The CDR3: CASSFQPSGGHYEQYF. In DNA, the CDR3 is TGCGCCAGCAGCTTCCAGCCTAGCGGGGGACACTACGAGCAGTACTTC.